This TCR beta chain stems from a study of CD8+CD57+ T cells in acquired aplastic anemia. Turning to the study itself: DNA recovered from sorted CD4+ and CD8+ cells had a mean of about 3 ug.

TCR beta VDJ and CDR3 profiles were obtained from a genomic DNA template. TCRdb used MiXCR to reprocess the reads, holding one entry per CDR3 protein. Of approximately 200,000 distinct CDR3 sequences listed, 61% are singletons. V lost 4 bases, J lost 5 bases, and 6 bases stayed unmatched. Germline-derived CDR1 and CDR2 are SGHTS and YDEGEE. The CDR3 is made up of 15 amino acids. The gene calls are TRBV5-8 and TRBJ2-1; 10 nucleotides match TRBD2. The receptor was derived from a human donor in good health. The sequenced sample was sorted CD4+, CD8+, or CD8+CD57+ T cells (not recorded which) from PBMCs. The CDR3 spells CASSGGTSVNNEQFF. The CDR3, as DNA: TGTGCCAGCAGCGGAGGGACTAGCGTTAACAATGAGCAGTTCTTC.